This note documents a single TCR beta chain sequence. The target antigen is unknown. The record originates from a study of identifying expanded T cells in peripheral blood. Study-wide results and caveats: Across healthy donors, higher total template counts meant significantly greater approximately two-week count variance. Over two and four weeks, about 16 and 19 clones changed, versus around 1.3 between replicates.

This CDR3 has 13 amino acids. The V end was cut by 2 bases, the J end by 0 bases, with 5 bases between. Germline lookup yields CDR1 MNHEY and CDR2 SVGAGI. No infections or other immune events were documented during collection. Sequencing was performed with immunoSEQ multiplex PCR; in TCRdb, only in-frame clones are kept and a portion is missing. The sample holds about 89,000 clones, more than 75% seen once. The TCR sequence derives from a person between 18 and 75 years old in good health. J is TRBJ2-7 and V is TRBV6-5; D gene unclear. The sequenced material came from blood. The chain's CDR3 is CASSYGLSYEQYF. The CDR3 region has the DNA TGTGCCAGCAGTTACGGTCTCTCCTACGAGCAGTACTTC.